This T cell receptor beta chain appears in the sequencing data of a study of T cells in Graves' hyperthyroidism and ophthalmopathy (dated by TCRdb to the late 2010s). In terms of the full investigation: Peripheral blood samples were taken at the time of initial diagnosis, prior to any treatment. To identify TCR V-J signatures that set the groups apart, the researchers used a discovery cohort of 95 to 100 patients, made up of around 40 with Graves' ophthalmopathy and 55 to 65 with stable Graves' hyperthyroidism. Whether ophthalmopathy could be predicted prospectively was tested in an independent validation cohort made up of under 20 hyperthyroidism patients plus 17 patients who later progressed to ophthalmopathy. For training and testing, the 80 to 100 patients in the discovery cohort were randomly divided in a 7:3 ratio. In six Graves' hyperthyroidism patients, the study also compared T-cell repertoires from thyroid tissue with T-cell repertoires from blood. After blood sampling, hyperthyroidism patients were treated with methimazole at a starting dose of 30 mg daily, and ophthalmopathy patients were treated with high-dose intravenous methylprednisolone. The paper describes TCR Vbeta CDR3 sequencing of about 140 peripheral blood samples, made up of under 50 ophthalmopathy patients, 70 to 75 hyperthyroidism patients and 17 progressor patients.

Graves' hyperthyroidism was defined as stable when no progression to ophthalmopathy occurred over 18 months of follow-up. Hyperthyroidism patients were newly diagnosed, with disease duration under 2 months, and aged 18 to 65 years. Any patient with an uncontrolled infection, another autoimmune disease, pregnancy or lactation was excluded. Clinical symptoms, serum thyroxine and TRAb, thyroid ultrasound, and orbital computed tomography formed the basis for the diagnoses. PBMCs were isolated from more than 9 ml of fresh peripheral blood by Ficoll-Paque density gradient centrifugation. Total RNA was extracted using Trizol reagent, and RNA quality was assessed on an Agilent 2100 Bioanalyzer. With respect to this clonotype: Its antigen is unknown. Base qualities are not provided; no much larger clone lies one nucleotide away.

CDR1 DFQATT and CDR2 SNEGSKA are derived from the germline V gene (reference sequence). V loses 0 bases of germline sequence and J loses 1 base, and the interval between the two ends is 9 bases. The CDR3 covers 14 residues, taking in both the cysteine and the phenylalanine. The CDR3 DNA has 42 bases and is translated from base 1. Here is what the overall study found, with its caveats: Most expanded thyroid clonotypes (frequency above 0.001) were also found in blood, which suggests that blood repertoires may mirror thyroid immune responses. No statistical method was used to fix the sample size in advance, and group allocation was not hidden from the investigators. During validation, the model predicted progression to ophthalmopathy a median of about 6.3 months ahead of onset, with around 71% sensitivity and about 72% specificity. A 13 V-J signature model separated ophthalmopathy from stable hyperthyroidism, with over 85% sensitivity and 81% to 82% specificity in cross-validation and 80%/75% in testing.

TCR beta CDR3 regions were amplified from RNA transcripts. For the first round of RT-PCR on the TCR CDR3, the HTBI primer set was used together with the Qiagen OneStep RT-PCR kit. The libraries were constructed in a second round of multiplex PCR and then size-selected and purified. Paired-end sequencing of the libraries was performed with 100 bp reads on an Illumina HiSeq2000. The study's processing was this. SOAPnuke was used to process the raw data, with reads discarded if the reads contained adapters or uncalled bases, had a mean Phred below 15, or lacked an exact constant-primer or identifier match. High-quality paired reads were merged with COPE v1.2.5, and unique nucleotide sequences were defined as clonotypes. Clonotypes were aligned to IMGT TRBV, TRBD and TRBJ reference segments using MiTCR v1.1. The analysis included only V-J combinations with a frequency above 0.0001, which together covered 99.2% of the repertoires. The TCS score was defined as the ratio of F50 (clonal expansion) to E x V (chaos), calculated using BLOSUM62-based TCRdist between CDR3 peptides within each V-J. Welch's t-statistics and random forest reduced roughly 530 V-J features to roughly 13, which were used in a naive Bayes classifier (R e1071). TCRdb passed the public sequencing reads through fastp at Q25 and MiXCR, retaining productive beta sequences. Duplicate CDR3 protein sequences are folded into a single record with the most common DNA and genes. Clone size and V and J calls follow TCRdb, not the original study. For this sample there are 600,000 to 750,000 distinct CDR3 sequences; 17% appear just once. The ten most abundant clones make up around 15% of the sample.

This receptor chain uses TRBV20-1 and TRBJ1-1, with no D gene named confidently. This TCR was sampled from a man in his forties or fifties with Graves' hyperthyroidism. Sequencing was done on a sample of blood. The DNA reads TGCAGTGCTAGAGATCCTAGGCGGAACACTGAAGCTTTCTTT. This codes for CSARDPRRNTEAFF.